This TCR beta chain derives from a study of identical twins. TCRdb itself ran the 5' RACE reads through MiXCR, one entry per CDR3 protein. The data show roughly 220,000 distinct CDR3 sequences, with 6.5% seen just once and about 14% held by the top ten. This CDR3 is 14 amino acids long. The germline gives CDR1 SGDLS, CDR2 YYNGEE. The V end lost 0 bases, the J end lost 5 bases, and 11 bases lay between the germline ends. At least ten counts were recorded for this clonotype. These records were also assigned to another study, of T cells expressing NK-cell markers. That work states: The study drew TCR beta repertoires from sorted CD3+CD56+NKG2C+, CD3+CD56+NKG2C- and CD3+CD56-NKG2C+ T cells.

Sequencing was performed on CD8+ T cells sorted from blood. This rearrangement joins TRBV9 to TRBJ1-1; a possible D gene is TRBD1 (5 bases). The sequence was obtained from a woman between 18 and 29 years old in good health. DNA for the CDR3: TGTGCCAGCAGCGTAGGGGGGGAAAGGACTGAAGCTTTCTTT. This encodes CASSVGGERTEAFF.